These 8 T cell receptor beta chains came from one sample sequenced in a study of T cell repertoires in cytomegalovirus infection. Their cognate antigens are unknown. MiXCR, applied by TCRdb to the reads, yields one record per CDR3 protein. This sample has a few hundred thousand distinct CDR3 sequences, with 20% to 30% found just once. Sequences were derived from cultured PBMCs, sampled from culture after CMV antigen stimulation. These receptor sequences come from a human donor in good health (CMV status not recorded). Some clones in this sample may be carry-over from other donors' samples.

This clonotype has only one observation. CDR3: CASSPTGQIMGGYGYTF. CDR3 in DNA: TGTGCCAGCAGTCCCACCGGACAAATCATGGGCGGATATGGCTACACCTTC. The chain links TRBV6-1 to TRBJ1-2, with D possibly being TRBD1 (5 bases). Germline loops: CDR1 MNHNS, CDR2 SASEGT. There are 17 residues in the CDR3. V lost 5 bases and J lost 5, with 24 bases in between.

The chain is built from TRBV20-1 and TRBJ2-5, with D perhaps matching TRBD1 (7 bases). V was trimmed by 5 bases and J by 5 bases, leaving 15 bases between them. CDR3 length: 13 amino acids. The germline V gene has CDR1 DFQATT and CDR2 SNEGSKA (reference sequence). In DNA, the CDR3 is TGCAGTGCTCCGCCGGCAGGGGGGGAGACCCAGTACTTC. It yields the protein CSAPPAGGETQYF.

Ten or more counts support this clonotype. The chain carries TRBV7-2 and TRBJ1-1; 7 bases align to TRBD1. The CDR3 has 16 amino acids. V shed 4 bases and J 2 bases; nucleotides not matched to a gene: 10. CDR1 and CDR2 from the germline V gene are SGHTA and FQGNSA. DNA of the CDR3: TGTGCCAGCAGCTCGCCGGGAGGGACAGCAAACACTGAAGCTTTCTTT. Translation: CASSSPGGTANTEAFF.

The chain carries TRBV14 and TRBJ2-7; the D gene could be TRBD1 or TRBD2 (5 bases each). Germline V lookup: CDR1 SGHDN, CDR2 FVKESK. The CDR3 is made up of 15 amino acids. V was cut by 0 bases and J by 1 base, with 10 bases left in between. DNA of the CDR3: TGTGCCAGCAGCCAAGAATGGGGACCATCCTACGAGCAGTACTTC. Translation gives CASSQEWGPSYEQYF.

This clonotype was recorded a few times. This chain uses TRBV4-3 with TRBJ1-1, with D unclear. CDR1 and CDR2 from the germline V gene are LGHNA and YSLEER. This CDR3 has 15 amino acids. The ends were cut back, 7 bases at V and 1 base at J, with 16 bases in the middle. In DNA form, the CDR3 reads TGCGCCAGCAAGAGAACCCCTTTGTCGAACACTGAAGCTTTCTTT. It codes for CASKRTPLSNTEAFF.

This clonotype was detected only a few times. The V call is TRBV6-1, the J call TRBJ2-1; TRBD1 agrees at 9 bases. The CDR3 sequence is 16 residues long. V was clipped by 5 bases and J by 9 bases; unmatched bases: 14. Germline CDR1 is MNHNS and CDR2 is SASEGT. CDR3 DNA: TGTGCCAGCAGTCAACCGGGACAGGGACTTTGGGCTGAGCAGTTCTTC. Amino acids: CASSQPGQGLWAEQFF.

This chain uses TRBV20-1 with TRBJ2-7; the D gene is possibly TRBD1 (6 bases). V lost 0 bases to trimming and J lost 10 bases, with 19 bases between them. This CDR3 is 14 amino acids long. Germline CDR1 DFQATT, CDR2 SNEGSKA (reference sequence). The CDR3, as DNA: TGCAGTGCTAGAGATCCTTCAGGGGTTGGAGTACAGTACTTC. Residues: CSARDPSGVGVQYF.

The V gene is TRBV28, the J gene TRBJ2-5, with 13 bases matching TRBD2. V lost 2 bases and J lost 2; bases outside the gene matches: 8. This CDR3 has 18 amino acids. Germline V gene data show CDR1 as MDHEN and CDR2 as SYDVKM. The CDR3 spells CASSLGGLAGTLQETQYF. DNA of the CDR3: TGTGCCAGCAGTTTAGGGGGACTAGCGGGGACGCTTCAAGAGACCCAGTACTTC.